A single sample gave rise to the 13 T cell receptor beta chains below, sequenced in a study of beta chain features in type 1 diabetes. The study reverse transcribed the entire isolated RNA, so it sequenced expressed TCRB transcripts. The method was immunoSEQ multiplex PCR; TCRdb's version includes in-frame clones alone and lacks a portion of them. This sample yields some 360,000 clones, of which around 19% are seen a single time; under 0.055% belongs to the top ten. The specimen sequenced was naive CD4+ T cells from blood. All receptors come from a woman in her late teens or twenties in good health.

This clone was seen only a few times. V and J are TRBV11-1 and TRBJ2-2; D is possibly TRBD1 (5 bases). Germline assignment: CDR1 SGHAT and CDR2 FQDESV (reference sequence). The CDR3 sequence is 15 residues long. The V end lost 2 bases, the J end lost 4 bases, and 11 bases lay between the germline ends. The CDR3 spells CASSLNRIRTGELFF. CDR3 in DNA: TGTGCCAGCAGCTTAAACAGGATCCGCACCGGGGAGCTGTTTTTT.

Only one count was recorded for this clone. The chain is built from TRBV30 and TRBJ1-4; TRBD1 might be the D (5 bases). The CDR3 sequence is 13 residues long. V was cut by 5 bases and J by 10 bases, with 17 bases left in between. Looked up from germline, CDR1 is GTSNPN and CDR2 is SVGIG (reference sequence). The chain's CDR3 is CAWGGVSSGKLFF. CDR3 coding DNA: TGTGCCTGGGGGGGGGTCAGTAGTGGAAAACTGTTTTTT.

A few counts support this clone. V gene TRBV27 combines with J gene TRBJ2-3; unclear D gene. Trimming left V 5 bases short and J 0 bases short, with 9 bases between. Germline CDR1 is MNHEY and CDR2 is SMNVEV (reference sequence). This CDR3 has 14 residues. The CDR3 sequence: CASSAPTSTDTQYF. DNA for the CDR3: TGTGCCAGCAGTGCACCTACTAGCACAGATACGCAGTATTTT.

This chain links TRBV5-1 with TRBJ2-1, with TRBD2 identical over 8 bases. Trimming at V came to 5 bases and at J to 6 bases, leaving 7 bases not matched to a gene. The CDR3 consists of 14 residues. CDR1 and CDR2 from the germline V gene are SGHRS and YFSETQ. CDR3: CASRGSGSRNEQFF. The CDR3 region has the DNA TGCGCCAGCAGAGGGAGCGGGAGTCGCAATGAGCAGTTCTTC. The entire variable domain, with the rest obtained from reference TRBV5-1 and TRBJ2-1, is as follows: KAGVTQTPRYLIKTRGQQVTLSCSPISGHRSVSWYQQTPGQGLQFLFEYFSETQRNKGNFPGRFSGRQFSNSRSEMNVSTLELGDSALYLCASRGSGSRNEQFFGPGTRLTVL.

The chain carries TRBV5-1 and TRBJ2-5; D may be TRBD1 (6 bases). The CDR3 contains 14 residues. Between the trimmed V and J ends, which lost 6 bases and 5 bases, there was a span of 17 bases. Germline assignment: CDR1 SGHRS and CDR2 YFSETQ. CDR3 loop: CASTHTGPWETQYF. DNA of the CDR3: TGCGCCAGCACCCATACAGGGCCGTGGGAGACCCAGTACTTC.

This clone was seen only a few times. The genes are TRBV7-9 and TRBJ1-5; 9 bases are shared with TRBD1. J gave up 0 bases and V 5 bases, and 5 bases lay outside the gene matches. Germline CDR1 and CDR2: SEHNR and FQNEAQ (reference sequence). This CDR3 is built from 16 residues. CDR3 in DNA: TGTGCCAGCAGCAAAGGACAGGGGTATAGCAATCAGCCCCAGCATTTT. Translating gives CASSKGQGYSNQPQHF.

The CDR3 DNA reads as TGCGCCAGCAGCTTTGACTCGCTCACAGATACGCAGTATTTT. This gives the protein CASSFDSLTDTQYF. The J gene is TRBJ2-3, the V gene TRBV5-1; D remains unclear. Germline CDR1 SGHRS, CDR2 YFSETQ. This CDR3 is 14 amino acids long. Trimming cost V 2 bases and J 2 bases, with 9 bases left between them.

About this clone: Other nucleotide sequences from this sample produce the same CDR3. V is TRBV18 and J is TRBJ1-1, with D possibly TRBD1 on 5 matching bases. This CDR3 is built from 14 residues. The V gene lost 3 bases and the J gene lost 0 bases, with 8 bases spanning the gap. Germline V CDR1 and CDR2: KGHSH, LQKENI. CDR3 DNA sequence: TGTGCCAGCTCACCTGCAGGGATGAACACTGAAGCTTTCTTT. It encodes CASSPAGMNTEAFF.

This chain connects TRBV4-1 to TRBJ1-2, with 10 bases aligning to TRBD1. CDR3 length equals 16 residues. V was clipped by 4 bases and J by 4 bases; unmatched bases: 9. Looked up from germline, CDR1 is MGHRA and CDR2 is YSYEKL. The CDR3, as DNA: TGCGCCAGCAGCCGTACCGGACAGGGGGTTGGCTATGGCTACACCTTC. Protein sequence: CASSRTGQGVGYGYTF.

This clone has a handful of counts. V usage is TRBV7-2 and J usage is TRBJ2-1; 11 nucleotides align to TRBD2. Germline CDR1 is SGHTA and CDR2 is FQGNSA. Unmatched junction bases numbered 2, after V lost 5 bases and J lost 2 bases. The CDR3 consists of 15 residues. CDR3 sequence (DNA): TGTGCCAGCAGCGAGACTAGCGGGGCCTACAATGAGCAGTTCTTC. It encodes CASSETSGAYNEQFF.

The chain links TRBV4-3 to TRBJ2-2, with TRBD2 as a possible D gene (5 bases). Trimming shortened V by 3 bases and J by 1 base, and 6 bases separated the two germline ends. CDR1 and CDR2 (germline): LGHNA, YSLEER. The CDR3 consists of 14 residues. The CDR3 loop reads CASSHAGNTGELFF. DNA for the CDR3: TGCGCCAGCAGCCACGCGGGGAACACCGGGGAGCTGTTTTTT.

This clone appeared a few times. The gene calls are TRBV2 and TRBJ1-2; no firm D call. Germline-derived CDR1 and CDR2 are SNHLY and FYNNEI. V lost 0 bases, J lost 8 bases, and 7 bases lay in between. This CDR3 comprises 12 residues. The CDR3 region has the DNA TGTGCCAGCAGTGAAGCTACATACGGCTACACCTTC. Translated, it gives CASSEATYGYTF.

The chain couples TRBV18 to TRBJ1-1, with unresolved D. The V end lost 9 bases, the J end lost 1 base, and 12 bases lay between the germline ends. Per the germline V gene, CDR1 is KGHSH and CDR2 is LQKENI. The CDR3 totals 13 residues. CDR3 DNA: TGTGCCAGTGGGATCGGGGAGAACACTGAAGCTTTCTTT. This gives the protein CASGIGENTEAFF.